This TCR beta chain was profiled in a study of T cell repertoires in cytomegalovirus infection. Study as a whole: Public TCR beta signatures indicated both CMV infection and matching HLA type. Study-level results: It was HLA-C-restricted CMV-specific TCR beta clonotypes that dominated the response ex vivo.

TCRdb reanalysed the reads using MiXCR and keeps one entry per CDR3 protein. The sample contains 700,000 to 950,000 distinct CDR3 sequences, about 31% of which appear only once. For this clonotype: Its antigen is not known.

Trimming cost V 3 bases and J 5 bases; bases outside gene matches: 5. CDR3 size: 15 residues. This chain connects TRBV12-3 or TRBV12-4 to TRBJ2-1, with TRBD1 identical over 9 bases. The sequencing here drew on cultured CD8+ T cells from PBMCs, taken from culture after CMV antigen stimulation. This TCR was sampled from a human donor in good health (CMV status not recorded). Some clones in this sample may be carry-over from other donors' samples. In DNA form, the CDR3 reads TGTGCCAGCAGTTTTGCGGACAGGGGAAACAATGAGCAGTTCTTC. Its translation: CASSFADRGNNEQFF.